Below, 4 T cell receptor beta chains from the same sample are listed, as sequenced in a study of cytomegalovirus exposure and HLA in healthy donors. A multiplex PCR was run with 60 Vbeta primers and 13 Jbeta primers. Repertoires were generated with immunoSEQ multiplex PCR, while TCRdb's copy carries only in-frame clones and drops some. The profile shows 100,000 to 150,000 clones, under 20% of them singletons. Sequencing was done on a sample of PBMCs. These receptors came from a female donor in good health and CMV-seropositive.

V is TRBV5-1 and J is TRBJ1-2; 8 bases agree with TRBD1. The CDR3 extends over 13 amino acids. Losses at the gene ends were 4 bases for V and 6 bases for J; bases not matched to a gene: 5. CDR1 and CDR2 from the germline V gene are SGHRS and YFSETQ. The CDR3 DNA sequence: TGCGCCAGCAGCGCCGACAGGGGAAATGGCTACACCTTC. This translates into CASSADRGNGYTF. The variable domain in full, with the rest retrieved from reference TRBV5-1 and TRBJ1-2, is KAGVTQTPRYLIKTRGQQVTLSCSPISGHRSVSWYQQTPGQGLQFLFEYFSETQRNKGNFPGRFSGRQFSNSRSEMNVSTLELGDSALYLCASSADRGNGYTFGSGTRLTVV.

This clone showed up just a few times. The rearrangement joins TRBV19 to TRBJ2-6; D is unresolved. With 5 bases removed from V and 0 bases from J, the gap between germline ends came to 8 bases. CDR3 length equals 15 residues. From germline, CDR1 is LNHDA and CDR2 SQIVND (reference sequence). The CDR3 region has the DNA TGTGCCAGTAGTTTCTTGAGCTCTGGGGCCAACGTCCTGACTTTC. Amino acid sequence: CASSFLSSGANVLTF.

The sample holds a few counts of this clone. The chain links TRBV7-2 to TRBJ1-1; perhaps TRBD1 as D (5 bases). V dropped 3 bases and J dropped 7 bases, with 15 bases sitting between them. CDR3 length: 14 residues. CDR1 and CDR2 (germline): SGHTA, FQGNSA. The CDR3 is CASSFSGQYGEAFF. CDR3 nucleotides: TGTGCCAGCAGCTTCTCAGGGCAGTATGGTGAAGCTTTCTTT.

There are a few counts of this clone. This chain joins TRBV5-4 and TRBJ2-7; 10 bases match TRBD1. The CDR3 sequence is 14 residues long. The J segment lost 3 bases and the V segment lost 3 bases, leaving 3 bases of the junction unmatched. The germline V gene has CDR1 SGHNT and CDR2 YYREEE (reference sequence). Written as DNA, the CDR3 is TGTGCCAGCAGCTCCCGGGACAGGGGCTACGAGCAGTACTTC. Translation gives CASSSRDRGYEQYF.